These 21 T cell receptor beta chains share one sample of origin, sequenced in a study of cytomegalovirus exposure and HLA in healthy donors (dated by TCRdb to 2017 to 2019). Library method: the immunoSEQ multiplex PCR assay. For the multiplex PCR, a mixture combining 60 forward primers for TCR Vbeta segments and 13 reverse primers for TCR Jbeta segments was used. Held by TCRdb, this immuneACCESS table contains in-frame sequences only and omits some clones. Under half of the omission traces to an unresolved V gene where checked; the cause of the rest is unknown. The sample records about 140,000 clones, just under 80% of which are singletons. Clones ranked in the top ten supply roughly 2.2% of the sample. The sequenced sample consisted of PBMCs. Receptor source: a man between 25 and 39 years old in good health and CMV-seronegative.

The V and J genes are TRBV5-1 and TRBJ2-7, with TRBD1 as a possible D gene (5 bases). This CDR3 has 17 amino acids. Trimming took 0 bases from V and 0 from J, leaving 16 bases between them. CDR1 and CDR2 from the germline V gene are SGHRS and YFSETQ. This CDR3 reads CASSLVGAGLPSYEQYF. CDR3 DNA sequence: TGCGCCAGCAGCTTGGTAGGGGCAGGGCTACCCTCCTACGAGCAGTACTTC.

For this clone: At one end the junction does not follow the germline gene, possibly because of a read error. This chain joins TRBV10-3 and TRBJ2-7; TRBD1 agrees at 7 bases. Looked up from germline, CDR1 is ENHRY and CDR2 is SYGVKD. The CDR3 sequence is 14 residues long. The chain's CDR3 is CASSYGDSSYEQYF. The CDR3 nucleotides read TGTGCCAGCAGTTACGGGGACAGCTCCTACGAGCAGTACTTC.

This CDR3 is CASSLELPYEQYF. The CDR3 region has the DNA TGTGCCAGCAGCCTAGAGCTCCCCTACGAGCAGTACTTC. This chain connects TRBV7-8 to TRBJ2-7, with D hard to call. This CDR3 contains 13 residues. From germline, CDR1 is SGHVS and CDR2 FQNEAQ. With 5 bases removed from V and 2 bases from J, the gap between germline ends came to 10 bases. Combining the CDR3 with reference TRBV7-8 and TRBJ2-7 gives the whole variable domain GAGVSQSPRYKVAKRGQDVALRCDPISGHVSLFWYQQALGQGPEFLTYFQNEAQLDKSGLPSDRFFAERPEGSVSTLKIQRTQQEDSAVYLCASSLELPYEQYFGPGTRLTVT.

The V gene is TRBV6-1, the J gene TRBJ2-1; TRBD2 matches at 8 bases. J lost 4 bases, V lost 7 bases, and 6 bases had no gene match. Germline CDR1 reads MNHNS; CDR2 reads SASEGT. CDR3 length equals 14 residues. CDR3 coding DNA: TGTGCCAGCATAAGTAGCGGGGCTTACAATGAGCAGTTCTTC. It specifies CASISSGAYNEQFF.

DNA of the CDR3: TGTGCCAGCAGTTTATTGCCCCCAGGGGAAGCTTTCTTT. Translation: CASSLLPPGEAFF. This chain connects TRBV28 to TRBJ1-1, with a possible D match to TRBD1 (5 bases). The CDR3 is made up of 13 amino acids. Germline CDR1 and CDR2: MDHEN and SYDVKM. V dropped 1 base and J dropped 8 bases, with 11 bases sitting between them.

The rearrangement joins TRBV6-5 to TRBJ1-5; 7 bases map to TRBD1. The CDR3 loop spans 13 amino acids. Germline CDR1 and CDR2: MNHEY and SVGAGI. After removal of 8 bases from V and 5 bases from J, the junction contained 6 bases not matched to a gene. CDR3 DNA sequence: TGTGCCAGCGTTCGGCAGGGGGATCAGCCCCAGCATTTT. Residues: CASVRQGDQPQHF.

The CDR3 sequence: CASSYTNGLVGELFF. The DNA of the CDR3 is TGTGCCAGCAGTTACACCAACGGACTAGTCGGGGAGCTGTTTTTT. The V call is TRBV6-5, the J call TRBJ2-2; the match to TRBD2 covers 7 bases. With V trimmed by 2 bases and J by 7 bases, 7 bases remained unmatched. The CDR3 runs 15 residues. Germline loops: CDR1 MNHEY, CDR2 SVGAGI.

This chain links TRBV2 with TRBJ1-3, with D unclear. V was trimmed by 3 bases and J by 0 bases, leaving 9 bases between them. This CDR3 spans 15 amino acids. CDR1 is SNHLY, CDR2 FYNNEI, per germline. The CDR3 region has the DNA TGTGCCAGCAGTGATTCGATAGTCTCTGGAAACACCATATATTTT. Translated: CASSDSIVSGNTIYF.

About this clone itself: One end of the junction varies from germline; a read error may be responsible. The rearrangement joins TRBV2 to TRBJ2-1; D is ambiguous. Germline V gene lookup returns CDR1 SNHLY and CDR2 FYNNEI. This CDR3 has 14 residues. CDR3 DNA: TGTGCCAGCAGTGAAGCGCTTCTGGCTAGTGTAGAAATCTTC. Protein product: CASSEALLASVEIF.

This clone was detected a few times. The V and J genes are TRBV20-1 and TRBJ1-1; D gene ambiguous. CDR3 length equals 11 residues. Trimming removed 3 bases at V and 11 bases at J, with 13 bases between. CDR1 DFQATT and CDR2 SNEGSKA come from the germline V gene (reference sequence). The CDR3 DNA is TGCAGTGCTAGGCCCGGAGACGTTGCTTTCTTT. As protein: CSARPGDVAFF.

The rearrangement links TRBV5-5 to TRBJ2-3, with 7 positions matching TRBD1. Per the germline V gene, CDR1 is SGHKS and CDR2 is YYEKEE (reference sequence). The CDR3 covers 14 residues. V lost 0 bases to trimming and J lost 3 bases; unmatched junction nucleotides: 1. The CDR3 reads CASSLARGTDTQYF. As DNA, the CDR3 is TGTGCCAGCAGCTTGGCCAGGGGGACAGATACGCAGTATTTT.

The chain couples TRBV29-1 to TRBJ1-2; weak D call: TRBD1 (5 bases). Germline V CDR1 and CDR2: SQVTM, ANQGSEA. V lost 7 bases to trimming and J lost 1 base, with 19 bases between them. This CDR3 has 15 amino acids. This CDR3 reads CSGVSTDRINYGYTF. The CDR3 DNA reads as TGCAGCGGTGTGTCCACTGACAGAATTAACTATGGCTACACCTTC.

In its sample, this clone was seen once. The chain is built from TRBV30 and TRBJ1-6, with a tentative D call TRBD1 (5 bases). CDR1 is GTSNPN and CDR2 is SVGIG in the germline V gene (reference sequence). The CDR3 is made up of 14 amino acids. Trimming cost V 2 bases and J 7 bases, with 12 bases left between them. The CDR3 nucleotides are TGTGCCTGGAGTCTGACAGCGAGGAATTCACCCCTCCACTTT. Its translation: CAWSLTARNSPLHF.

J is TRBJ2-7 and V is TRBV28; TRBD1 agrees at 11 bases. CDR1 is MDHEN and CDR2 is SYDVKM in the germline V gene. The CDR3 spans 15 residues. V shed 5 bases, J shed 5 bases, and the junction held 8 bases outside the gene matches. CDR3: CASSPGTGGVDEQYF. The DNA for the CDR3 is TGTGCCAGCAGTCCCGGGACAGGGGGTGTAGACGAGCAGTACTTC.

V and J are TRBV28 and TRBJ1-4; weak D call: TRBD1 (5 bases). Germline assignment: CDR1 MDHEN and CDR2 SYDVKM. Trimming took off 6 bases at V and 8 bases at J, with 13 bases between the two ends. This CDR3 has 13 amino acids. The CDR3 protein is CASRWGLPEKLFF. CDR3 DNA: TGTGCCAGCAGATGGGGACTTCCAGAAAAACTGTTTTTT.

The V and J genes are TRBV25-1 and TRBJ2-2; TRBD1 matches 11 bases. This CDR3 has 16 amino acids. CDR1 and CDR2 from the germline V gene are MGHDK and SYGVNS. The V and J ends lost 3 bases and 6 bases, in that order; junction bases with no gene match: 6. CDR3: CASSEWTGGSSGELFF. In DNA form, the CDR3 reads TGTGCCAGCAGTGAGTGGACAGGGGGCTCATCCGGGGAGCTGTTTTTT.

The rearrangement links TRBV20-1 to TRBJ1-1, with 7 positions matching TRBD1. J gave up 11 bases and V 4 bases, and 4 bases lay outside the gene matches. The CDR3 spans 10 residues. The germline CDR1 and CDR2 sequences are DFQATT and SNEGSKA (reference sequence). In nucleotides, the CDR3 is TGCAGTGCTATAGGGACAGCCGCTTTCTTT. This codes for CSAIGTAAFF.

V gene TRBV28 combines with J gene TRBJ1-1; D is unclear. The V and J ends lost 3 bases and 2 bases respectively, with 7 bases between them. Germline values: CDR1 MDHEN, CDR2 SYDVKM. The CDR3 length is 13 residues. In nucleotides, the CDR3 is TGTGCCAGCAGTTTCCTGGCTAACACTGAAGCTTTCTTT. This gives the protein CASSFLANTEAFF.

A note on this clone: Other DNA sequences in this sample translate to the same CDR3. This chain uses TRBV28 with TRBJ2-1, with 9 bases fitting TRBD1. The V and J ends lost 6 bases and 4 bases, in that order; junction bases with no gene match: 4. The CDR3 contains 14 residues. CDR1 and CDR2 from the germline V gene are MDHEN and SYDVKM. CDR3 amino acids: CASRTGTGYNEQFF. Written as DNA, the CDR3 is TGTGCCAGCAGAACCGGGACAGGGTACAATGAGCAGTTCTTC.

This chain joins TRBV6-1 and TRBJ1-5; D remains unclear. From germline, CDR1 is MNHNS and CDR2 SASEGT. The CDR3 is made up of 13 amino acids. V was clipped by 2 bases and J by 5 bases, with 7 bases between them. CDR3 sequence reads: CASSEREDQPQHF. The DNA of the CDR3 is TGTGCCAGCAGTGAAAGAGAGGATCAGCCCCAGCATTTT.

V and J are TRBV9 and TRBJ2-3; D is possibly TRBD1 (6 bases). The V gene lost 6 bases and the J gene lost 2 bases, with 16 bases spanning the gap. The CDR3 totals 15 residues. Per the germline V gene, CDR1 is SGDLS and CDR2 is YYNGEE. CDR3 region: CASTLGGSLTDTQYF. The CDR3 DNA is TGTGCCAGCACCTTAGGGGGTAGCCTCACAGATACGCAGTATTTT. Looking up the rest from reference TRBV9 and TRBJ2-3 gives the full variable domain: DSGVTQTPKHLITATGQRVTLRCSPRSGDLSVYWYQQSLDQGLQFLIQYYNGEERAKGNILERFSAQQFPDLHSELNLSSLELGDSALYFCASTLGGSLTDTQYFGPGTRLTVL.